This TCR beta chain emerged from a study of radiotherapy plus CTLA-4 blockade in lung cancer. Background on the study: Under 20% of patients responded objectively, and roughly 34% achieved disease control. General study findings and limits: Strongest reported response predictors: early blood clone changes and post-radiation interferon-beta. Tumor-origin TCR clones grew in blood after radiotherapy plus ipilimumab.

For this clone: Its antigen is currently unknown.

Data came from immunoSEQ multiplex PCR; TCRdb stores just in-frame clones and leaves some out. The data show about 28,000 clones, around 80% seen once. Focal radiation was given together with CTLA-4 blockade (ipilimumab) to patients with chemo-refractory metastatic non-small-cell lung cancer. This CDR3 contains 12 residues. The sample was peripheral blood, taken from a patient treated with radiotherapy plus ipilimumab. V is TRBV21-1 and J is TRBJ1-4. TRBV21-1 is tagged as a pseudogene. This receptor was obtained from a human donor with non-small cell lung cancer who had stable disease on radiotherapy plus ipilimumab. The CDR3 reads CASSANGEKLFF. The CDR3 DNA sequence: TGTGCCAGCAGCGCCAATGGTGAAAAACTGTTTTTT.